The present T cell receptor (beta chain) was sequenced within a study of graft-versus-host responses after intestinal transplantation. The germline V gene encodes CDR1 ENHRY and CDR2 SYGVKD. The CDR3 consists of 16 residues. J gave up 12 bases and V 4 bases, and 18 bases lay outside the gene matches. The method was immunoSEQ multiplex PCR; TCRdb's version includes in-frame clones alone and lacks a portion of them. The sample lists about 10,000 clones, nearly 95% seen once, with roughly 17% in the top ten. The chain uses TRBV10-3 and TRBJ2-1; 7 bases fit TRBD2. This specimen consisted of bone marrow, obtained roughly 500 days after intestinal transplantation. This TCR derives from a human patient who received an intestinal transplant, so some T cells may come from the graft donor. CDR3 residues: CAISGPSSGKGRGQFF. The CDR3 DNA follows: TGTGCCATCAGTGGCCCCTCTAGCGGTAAAGGTCGTGGGCAGTTCTTC.